This paragraph covers one T cell receptor beta chain sequence. Germline CDR1 MGHDK, CDR2 SYGVNS. Trimming took 0 bases from V and 5 from J, leaving 10 bases between them. The CDR3 is made up of 14 amino acids. The sample is drawn from a study of control samples from healthy donors and cancer patients. Method: immunoSEQ multiplex PCR; TCRdb's copy keeps in-frame clones and lacks some. This table has about 71,000 clones, roughly 90% appearing once. Sequencing was done on a sample of PBMCs. The chain couples TRBV25-1 to TRBJ1-2, with a tentative D call TRBD1 (5 bases). The receptor's source is a man aged 60-69 years with lung cancer. CDR3: CASSEYAGRYGYTF. DNA for the CDR3: TGTGCCAGCAGTGAATACGCAGGGAGGTATGGCTACACCTTC.